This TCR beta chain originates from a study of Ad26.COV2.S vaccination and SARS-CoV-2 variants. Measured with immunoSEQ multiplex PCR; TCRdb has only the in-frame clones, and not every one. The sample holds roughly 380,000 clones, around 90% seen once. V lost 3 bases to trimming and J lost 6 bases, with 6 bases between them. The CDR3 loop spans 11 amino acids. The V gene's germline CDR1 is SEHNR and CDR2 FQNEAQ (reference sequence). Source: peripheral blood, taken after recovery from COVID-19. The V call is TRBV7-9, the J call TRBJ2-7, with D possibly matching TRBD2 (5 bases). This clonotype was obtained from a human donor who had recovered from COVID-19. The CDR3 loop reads CASSFRGEQYF. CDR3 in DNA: TGTGCCAGCAGCTTTCGGGGCGAGCAGTACTTC.